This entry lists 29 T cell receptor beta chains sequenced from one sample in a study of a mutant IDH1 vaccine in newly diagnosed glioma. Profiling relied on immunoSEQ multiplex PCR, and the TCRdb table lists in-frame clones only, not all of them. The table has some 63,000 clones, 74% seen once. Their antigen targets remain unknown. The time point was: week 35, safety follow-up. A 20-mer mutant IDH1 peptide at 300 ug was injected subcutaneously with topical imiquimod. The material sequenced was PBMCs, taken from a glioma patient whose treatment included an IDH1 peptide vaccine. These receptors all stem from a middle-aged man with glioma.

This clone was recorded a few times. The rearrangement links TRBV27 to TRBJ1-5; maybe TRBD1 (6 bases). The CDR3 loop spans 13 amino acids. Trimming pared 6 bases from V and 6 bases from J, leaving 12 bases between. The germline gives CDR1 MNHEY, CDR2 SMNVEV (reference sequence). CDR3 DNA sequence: TGTGCCAGCAGCCGACAGGTCCGTCAGCCCCAGCATTTT. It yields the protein CASSRQVRQPQHF.

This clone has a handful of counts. CDR3 protein: CASSPTGNQPQHF. CDR3 coding DNA: TGCGCCAGCAGCCCTACAGGGAATCAGCCCCAGCATTTT. The chain has TRBV5-1 and TRBJ1-5, with a weak D call TRBD1 (6 bases). The V gene's germline CDR1 is SGHRS and CDR2 YFSETQ. V was cut by 4 bases and J by 4 bases, with 9 bases left in between. CDR3 length: 13 amino acids.

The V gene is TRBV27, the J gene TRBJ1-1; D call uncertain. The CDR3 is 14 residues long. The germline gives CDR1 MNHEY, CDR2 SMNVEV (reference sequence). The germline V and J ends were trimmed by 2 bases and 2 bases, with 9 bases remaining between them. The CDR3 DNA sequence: TGTGCCAGCAGTTTAGAGGGAACTAACACTGAAGCTTTCTTT. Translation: CASSLEGTNTEAFF.

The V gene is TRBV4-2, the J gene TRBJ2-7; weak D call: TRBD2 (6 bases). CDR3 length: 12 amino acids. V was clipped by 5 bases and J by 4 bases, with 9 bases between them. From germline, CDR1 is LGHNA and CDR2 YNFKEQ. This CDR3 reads CASSGREYEQYF. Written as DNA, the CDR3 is TGTGCCAGCAGCGGCCGGGAGTACGAGCAGTACTTC.

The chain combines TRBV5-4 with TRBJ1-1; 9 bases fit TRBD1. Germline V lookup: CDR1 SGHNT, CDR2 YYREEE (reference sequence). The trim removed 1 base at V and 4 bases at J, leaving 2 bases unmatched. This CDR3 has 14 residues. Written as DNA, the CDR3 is TGTGCCAGCAGCTTGAAACAGGGGGCCACTGAAGCTTTCTTT. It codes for CASSLKQGATEAFF. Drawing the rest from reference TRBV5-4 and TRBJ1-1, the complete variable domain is ETGVTQSPTHLIKTRGQQVTLRCSSQSGHNTVSWYQQALGQGPQFIFQYYREEENGRGNFPPRFSGLQFPNYSSELNVNALELDDSALYLCASSLKQGATEAFFGQGTRLTVV.

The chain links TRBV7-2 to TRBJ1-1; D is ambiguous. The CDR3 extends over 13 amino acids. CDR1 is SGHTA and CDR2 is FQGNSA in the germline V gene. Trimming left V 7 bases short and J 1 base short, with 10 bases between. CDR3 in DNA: TGTGCCAGCACGCCGAGGAAGAACACTGAAGCTTTCTTT. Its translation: CASTPRKNTEAFF.

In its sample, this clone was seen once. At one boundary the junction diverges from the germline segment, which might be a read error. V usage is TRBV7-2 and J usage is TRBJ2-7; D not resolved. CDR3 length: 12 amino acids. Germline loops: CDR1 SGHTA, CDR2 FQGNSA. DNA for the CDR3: TGTGCCAGCAGCGAACGGACGGCCGAGCGGTACTTC. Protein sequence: CASSERTAERYF.

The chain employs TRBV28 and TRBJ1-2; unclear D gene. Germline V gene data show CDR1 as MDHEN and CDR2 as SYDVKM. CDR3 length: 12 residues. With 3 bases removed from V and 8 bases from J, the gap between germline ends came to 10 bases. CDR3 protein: CASSFGSGGYTF. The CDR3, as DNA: TGTGCCAGCAGTTTCGGGTCGGGGGGCTACACCTTC.

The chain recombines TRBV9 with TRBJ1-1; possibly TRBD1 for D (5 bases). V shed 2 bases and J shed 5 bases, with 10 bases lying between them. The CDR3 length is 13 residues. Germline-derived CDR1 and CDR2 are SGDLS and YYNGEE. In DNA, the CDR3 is TGTGCCAGCAGCGTGACAGTTGCTACTGAAGCTTTCTTT. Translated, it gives CASSVTVATEAFF.

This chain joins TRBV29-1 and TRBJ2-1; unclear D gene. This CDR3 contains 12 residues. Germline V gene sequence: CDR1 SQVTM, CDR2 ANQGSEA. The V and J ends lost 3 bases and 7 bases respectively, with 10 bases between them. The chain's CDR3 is CSVEGQRNEQFF. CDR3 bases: TGCAGCGTTGAGGGCCAGAGGAATGAGCAGTTCTTC.

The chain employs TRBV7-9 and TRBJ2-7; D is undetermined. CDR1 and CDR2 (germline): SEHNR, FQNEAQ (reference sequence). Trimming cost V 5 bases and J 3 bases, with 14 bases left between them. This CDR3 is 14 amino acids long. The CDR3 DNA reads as TGTGCCAGCAGCCCCGGGCAGATGAACTACGAGCAGTACTTC. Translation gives CASSPGQMNYEQYF.

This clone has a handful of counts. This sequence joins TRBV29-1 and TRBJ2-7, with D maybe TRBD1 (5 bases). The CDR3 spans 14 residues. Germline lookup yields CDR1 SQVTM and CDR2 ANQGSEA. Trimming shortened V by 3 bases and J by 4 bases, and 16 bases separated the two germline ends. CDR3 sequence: CSVEVAREGYEQYF. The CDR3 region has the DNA TGCAGCGTTGAGGTGGCCAGGGAAGGATACGAGCAGTACTTC.

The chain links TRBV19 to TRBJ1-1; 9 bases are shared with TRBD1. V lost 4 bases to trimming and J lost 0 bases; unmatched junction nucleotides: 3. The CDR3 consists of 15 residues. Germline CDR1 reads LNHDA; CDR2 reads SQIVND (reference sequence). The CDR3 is CASSTRDRVNTEAFF. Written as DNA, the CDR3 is TGTGCCAGTAGTACCCGGGACAGGGTGAACACTGAAGCTTTCTTT.

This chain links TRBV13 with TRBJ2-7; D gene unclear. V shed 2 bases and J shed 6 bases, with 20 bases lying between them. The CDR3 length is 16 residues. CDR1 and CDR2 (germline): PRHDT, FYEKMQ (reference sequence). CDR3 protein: CASSLPGFGETTEQYF. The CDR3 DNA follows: TGTGCCAGCAGCTTACCAGGTTTTGGGGAAACTACCGAGCAGTACTTC.

The CDR3 loop reads CASSQIPGQGQEKLFF. CDR3 sequence (DNA): TGCGCCAGCAGCCAAATACCGGGACAGGGGCAAGAAAAACTGTTTTTT. The chain uses TRBV4-1 and TRBJ1-4, with 10 positions matching TRBD1. Germline-derived CDR1 and CDR2 are MGHRA and YSYEKL. The V and J ends lost 2 bases and 8 bases, in that order; junction bases with no gene match: 8. This CDR3 is built from 16 residues.

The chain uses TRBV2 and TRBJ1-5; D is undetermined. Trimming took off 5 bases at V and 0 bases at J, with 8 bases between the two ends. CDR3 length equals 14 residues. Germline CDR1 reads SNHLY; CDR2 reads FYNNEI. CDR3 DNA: TGTGCCAGCAGTCCGGATTATAGCAATCAGCCCCAGCATTTT. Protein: CASSPDYSNQPQHF.

CDR3 nucleotides: TGTGCCTGGAGTGTAAAAACCGGGACAGGGAACACCGGGGAGCTGTTTTTT. The encoded protein is CAWSVKTGTGNTGELFF. The J gene is TRBJ2-2, the V gene TRBV30; 8 bases align to TRBD1. The V gene's germline CDR1 is GTSNPN and CDR2 SVGIG (reference sequence). V lost 0 bases and J lost 1; bases outside the gene matches: 7. The length of the CDR3 is 17 residues. The whole variable domain, remainder taken from reference TRBV30 and TRBJ2-2, is SQTIHQWPATLVQPVGSPLSLECTVEGTSNPNLYWYRQAAGRGLQLLFYSVGIGQISSEVPQNLSASRPQDRQFILSSKKLLLSDSGFYLCAWSVKTGTGNTGELFFGEGSRLTVL.

For the CDR3, the DNA is TGCGCCAGCAGCCAAGAACGACTAGCGGAGACCCAGTACTTC. Its protein product is CASSQERLAETQYF. The chain has TRBV4-3 and TRBJ2-5; 8 bases map to TRBD2. V dropped 0 bases and J dropped 5; count of bases not matched to a gene: 2. This CDR3 contains 14 residues. Germline CDR1 and CDR2: LGHNA and YSLEER.

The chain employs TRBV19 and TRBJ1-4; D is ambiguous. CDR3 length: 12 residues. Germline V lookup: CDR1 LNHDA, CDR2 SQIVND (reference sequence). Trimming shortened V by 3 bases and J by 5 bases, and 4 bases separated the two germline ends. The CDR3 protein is CASSMKNEKLFF. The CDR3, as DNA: TGTGCCAGTAGTATGAAGAATGAAAAACTGTTTTTT.

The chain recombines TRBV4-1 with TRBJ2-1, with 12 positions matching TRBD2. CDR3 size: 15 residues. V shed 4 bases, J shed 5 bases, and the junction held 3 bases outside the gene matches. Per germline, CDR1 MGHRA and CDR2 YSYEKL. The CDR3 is CASSPLAGGDNEQFF. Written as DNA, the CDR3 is TGCGCCAGCAGCCCCCTAGCGGGGGGGGACAATGAGCAGTTCTTC.

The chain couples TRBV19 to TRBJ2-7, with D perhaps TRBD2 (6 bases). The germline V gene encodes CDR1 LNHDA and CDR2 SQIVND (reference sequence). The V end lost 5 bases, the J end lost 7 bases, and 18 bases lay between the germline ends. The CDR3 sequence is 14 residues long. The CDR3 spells CASSVGLQAGEQYF. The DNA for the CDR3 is TGTGCCAGTAGTGTGGGACTGCAGGCGGGAGAGCAGTACTTC.

The CDR3 sequence: CASSPPNNEKLFF. For the CDR3, the DNA is TGTGCCAGCAGCCCCCCCAATAATGAAAAACTGTTTTTT. The V call is TRBV7-9, the J call TRBJ1-4; D uncertain. The CDR3 is 13 amino acids. CDR1 is SEHNR, CDR2 FQNEAQ, per germline (reference sequence). Trimming removed 5 bases at V and 4 bases at J, with 8 bases between.

The CDR3 region is CASSLGRAGGTDTQYF. The CDR3, as DNA: TGTGCCAGCAGCTTGGGGAGGGCAGGGGGCACAGATACGCAGTATTTT. The rearrangement joins TRBV5-6 to TRBJ2-3; TRBD1 or TRBD2 may be the D gene (6 bases each). Trimming stripped 0 bases from V and 1 base from J, with 12 bases between. Germline V gene sequence: CDR1 SGHDT, CDR2 YYEEEE. The CDR3 consists of 16 residues.

Written as DNA, the CDR3 is TGTGCCAGCAGCCTGATAGCGGGGAGCTCCTACAATGAGCAGTTCTTC. It yields the protein CASSLIAGSSYNEQFF. The chain couples TRBV5-5 to TRBJ2-1; 8 positions match TRBD2. V dropped 4 bases and J dropped 0; count of bases not matched to a gene: 6. The CDR3 totals 16 residues. Per germline, CDR1 SGHKS and CDR2 YYEKEE (reference sequence).

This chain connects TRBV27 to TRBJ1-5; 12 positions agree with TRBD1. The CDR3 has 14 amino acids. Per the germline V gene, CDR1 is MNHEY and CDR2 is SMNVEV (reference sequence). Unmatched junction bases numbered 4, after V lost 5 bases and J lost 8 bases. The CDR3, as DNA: TGTGCCAGCAGTCCCGGGACAGGGGGCAAGCCCCAGCATTTT. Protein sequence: CASSPGTGGKPQHF.

The CDR3 DNA sequence: TGTGCCAGTAGCCGAATCGCGGGAACGGGGCAGCCCCAGCATTTT. This translates into CASSRIAGTGQPQHF. J is TRBJ1-5 and V is TRBV19; D unresolved. Trimming cost V 6 bases and J 7 bases, with 19 bases left between them. The CDR3 contains 15 residues. Germline V CDR1 and CDR2: LNHDA, SQIVND (reference sequence).

The CDR3 nucleotides read TGTGCCAGCAGTGAAATGGGAAACTATGGCTACACCTTC. Translated, it gives CASSEMGNYGYTF. The chain combines TRBV6-1 with TRBJ1-2; D gene ambiguous. The V end lost 2 bases, the J end lost 2 bases, and 6 bases lay between the germline ends. This CDR3 region has 13 residues. The V gene's germline CDR1 is MNHNS and CDR2 SASEGT.

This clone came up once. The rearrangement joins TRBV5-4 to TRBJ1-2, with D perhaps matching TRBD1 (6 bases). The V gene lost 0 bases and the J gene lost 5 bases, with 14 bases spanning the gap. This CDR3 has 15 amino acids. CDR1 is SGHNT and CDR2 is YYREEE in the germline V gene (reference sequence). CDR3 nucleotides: TGTGCCAGCAGCTTGGTGGGGGCGACTCTATATGGCTACACCTTC. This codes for CASSLVGATLYGYTF.

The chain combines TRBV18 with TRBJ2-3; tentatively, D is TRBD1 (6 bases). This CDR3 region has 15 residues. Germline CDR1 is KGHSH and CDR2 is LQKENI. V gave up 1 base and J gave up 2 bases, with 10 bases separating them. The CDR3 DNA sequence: TGTGCCAGCTCACCACAACAGGGATCCACAGATACGCAGTATTTT. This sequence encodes CASSPQQGSTDTQYF.